This TCR beta chain was obtained from a study of CD4+ T cells in melanoma. In regard to this clone: Antigen unknown.

Study-wide findings and caveats: Diverse differentiation states were reported for melanoma neoantigen-specific CD4+ T cells. A reported correlation linked neoantigen-specific CD4+ T cells to CD8+, macrophage and B cell function.

Using immunoSEQ multiplex PCR, the repertoire was profiled, and TCRdb retains in-frame clones only, with some absent. The sample carries around 100,000 clones, approximately 90% recorded once. This CDR3 has 16 residues. Material for sequencing was peripheral blood. The TCR originated in a human donor with melanoma. This chain links TRBV12-1 with TRBJ2-5; TRBD2 is the table's D call and was not checked against the DNA. TRBV12-1 is a listed pseudogene. The CDR3 loop is CASSDTPLADQETQYF. The CDR3 region has the DNA TGTGCCAGCAGCGACACTCCTCTAGCGGACCAAGAGACCCAGTACTTC.